Listed below are T cell receptor beta chains from one sample, sequenced in a study of T cell responses to AZD1222 COVID-19 vaccine. The assay was immunoSEQ multiplex PCR, and TCRdb's table has in-frame clones only and misses some. The sample yields around 100,000 clones, about 89% seen once. Specimen: peripheral blood, collected on day 0 of AZD1222 vaccination. These receptors were obtained from an adult in good health. Each CDR3 is given with its conserved first and last residue. The D gene is left open where the match is weak. Size values are once, few and many counts, or a class for expanded clones, and some rows have none.

>.|TRBJ1-5|TRBV7-3|.
TGTGCCAGCAGCCTGTGGTTCGGTCAGCCCCAGCATTTT
CASSLWFGQPQHF
>.|TRBJ1-1|TRBV29-1|.
TGCAGCGTTGAGGCCCCATTGGGCACTGAAGCTTTCTTT
CSVEAPLGTEAFF
>.|TRBJ1-5|TRBV15|.
TGTGCCACCAGCAGAGAACGCAATCAGCCCCAGCATTTT
CATSRERNQPQHF
>TRBD1|TRBJ2-3|TRBV6-2/TRBV6-3|.
TGTGCCAGCAGTTACGGGACAGGGATCACAGATACGCAGTATTTT
CASSYGTGITDTQYF
>TRBD1|TRBJ1-3|TRBV19|.
TGTGCCAGTAGTGCATACCGGGACAGGGCATATGGAAACACCATATATTTT
CASSAYRDRAYGNTIYF
>.|TRBJ1-4|TRBV4-3|.
TGCGCCAGCAGCCATTACAGGGACGGGGGTGAAAAACTGTTTTTT
CASSHYRDGGEKLFF
>.|TRBJ2-2|TRBV7-2|.
TGTGCCAGCAGCTTAGTCGGCCCTAGCACCGGGGAGCTGTTTTTT
CASSLVGPSTGELFF
>TRBD1|TRBJ2-7|TRBV7-3|.
TGTGCCAGCAGCCCAGGGGGCCCCCTATACGAGCAGTACTTC
CASSPGGPLYEQYF
>.|TRBJ1-1|TRBV6-5|.
TGTGCCAGCAGTTACTCGAATCTACCGAACACTGAAGCTTTCTTT
CASSYSNLPNTEAFF
>.|TRBJ1-4|TRBV5-6|.
TGTGCCAGCAGCTTTATGATGGGCGTTGCAACTAATGAAAAACTGTTTTTT
CASSFMMGVATNEKLFF
>.|TRBJ2-2|TRBV18|.
TGTGCCAGCTCGGGTGGACTCCCCTCGAACACCGGGGAGCTGTTTTTT
CASSGGLPSNTGELFF
>TRBD2|TRBJ2-5|TRBV7-7|.
TGTGCCAGCAGCTTAGGGACTAGCGGGGGGGAGACCCAGTACTTC
CASSLGTSGGETQYF
>.|TRBJ2-2|TRBV7-3|.
TGTGCCAGCAGCCCGGGACCCCCGGGGGAGCTGTTTTTT
CASSPGPPGELFF
>.|TRBJ1-1|TRBV4-2|few
TGTGCCAGCAGCCAAGATTTAGGCAGAGCCACTGAAGCTTTCTTT
CASSQDLGRATEAFF
>.|TRBJ1-5|TRBV5-6|.
TGTGCCAGCAGCTTGGCGGGCAGAGTCAATCAGCCCCAGCATTTT
CASSLAGRVNQPQHF
>.|TRBJ1-1|TRBV19|.
TGTGCCAGTAGTTTTGACATATCGAACACTGAAGCTTTCTTT
CASSFDISNTEAFF
>TRBD1|TRBJ1-2|TRBV20-1|.
TGCAGTGCTAGCGGGACAGACGGCTACACCTTC
CSASGTDGYTF
>.|TRBJ1-3|TRBV2|.
TGTGCCAGCAGTGGGGACGCTCCAAGCTCTGGAAACACCATATATTTT
CASSGDAPSSGNTIYF
>.|TRBJ1-2|TRBV18|.
TGTGCCAGCTCTCCCTCGGGGGGGGAGAACTATGGCTACACCTTC
CASSPSGGENYGYTF
>TRBD1|TRBJ1-1|TRBV29-1|.
TGCAGCGGGGGGACAGGCGTCACTGAAGCTTTCTTT
CSGGTGVTEAFF
>.|TRBJ2-7|TRBV7-9|.
TGTGCCAGCAACCCTTCAGGAGCCTACGAGCAGTACTTC
CASNPSGAYEQYF
>.|TRBJ1-1|TRBV28|.
TGTGCCAGCCCACCAGGGCGGGGAAGCGCTGAAGCTTTCTTT
CASPPGRGSAEAFF
>.|TRBJ2-5|TRBV13|.
TGTGCCAGCGGGCTAGTCCCGGAGACCCAGTACTTC
CASGLVPETQYF
>.|TRBJ1-6|TRBV4-3|.
TGCGCCAGCAGCCATCTTGAAGGCGGGATGAGGACACCCCTCCACTTT
CASSHLEGGMRTPLHF
>TRBD2|TRBJ2-1|TRBV19|.
TGTGCCAGTAGTATACGCGCGACTAGCGGGAGTAGCAATGAGCAGTTCTTC
CASSIRATSGSSNEQFF
>.|TRBJ2-5|TRBV28|.
TGTGCCAGCAGTCTGGGGCACAGGTTTGAGACCCAGTACTTC
CASSLGHRFETQYF
>.|TRBJ2-7|TRBV6-5|.
TGTGCCAGCAGTTACGGACAGAGCTCCTACGAGCAGTACTTC
CASSYGQSSYEQYF
>TRBD1|TRBJ2-4|TRBV29-1|.
TGCAGCGTTGTAGGACAGGGGGAAAACATTCAGTACTTC
CSVVGQGENIQYF
>.|TRBJ1-2|TRBV18|.
TGTGCCAGCTCAGCACAATATGAGGGGCATGGCTACACCTTC
CASSAQYEGHGYTF
>.|TRBJ1-5|TRBV5-1|once
TGCGCCAGCAGCCTTGGGGGGCTGGGTTTCCAGCCCCAGCATTTT
CASSLGGLGFQPQHF
>.|TRBJ2-5|TRBV24-1|.
TGTGCCACCAGTGATTTGGGCAGGGAGACCCAGTACTTC
CATSDLGRETQYF
>TRBD2|TRBJ2-3|TRBV19|.
TGTGCCAGTAGGAGGCTAGCGGGGGGAGATACGCAGTATTTT
CASRRLAGGDTQYF
>.|TRBJ1-1|TRBV12-2|.
TGTGCAAGTCGCAGCAGGGGGCACACTGAAGCTTTCTTT
CASRSRGHTEAFF
>TRBD1|TRBJ1-3|TRBV28|.
TGTGCCAGCAGACAAGGACAGGGTAGAAACACCATATATTTT
CASRQGQGRNTIYF
>.|TRBJ1-1|TRBV6-2/TRBV6-3|.
TGTGCCAGCAGTTACTTGGGTGGCACTGAAGCTTTCTTT
CASSYLGGTEAFF
>.|TRBJ2-1|TRBV6-4|.
TGTGCCAGCAGTAGGGGCAGGGAAAATGAGCAGTTCTTC
CASSRGRENEQFF
>.|TRBJ2-2|TRBV7-6|once
TGTGCCAGCACCTACTTAGGGGCCGGGGAGCTGTTTTTT
CASTYLGAGELFF
>.|TRBJ2-1|TRBV5-1|.
TGCGCCAGCAGCCCCCTATTGGGCGTAGAGCAGTTCTTC
CASSPLLGVEQFF
>.|TRBJ1-5|TRBV2|few
TGTGCCAGCGGGCGGAGCGCCCCAAGGGGCAATCAGCCCCAGCATTTT
CASGRSAPRGNQPQHF